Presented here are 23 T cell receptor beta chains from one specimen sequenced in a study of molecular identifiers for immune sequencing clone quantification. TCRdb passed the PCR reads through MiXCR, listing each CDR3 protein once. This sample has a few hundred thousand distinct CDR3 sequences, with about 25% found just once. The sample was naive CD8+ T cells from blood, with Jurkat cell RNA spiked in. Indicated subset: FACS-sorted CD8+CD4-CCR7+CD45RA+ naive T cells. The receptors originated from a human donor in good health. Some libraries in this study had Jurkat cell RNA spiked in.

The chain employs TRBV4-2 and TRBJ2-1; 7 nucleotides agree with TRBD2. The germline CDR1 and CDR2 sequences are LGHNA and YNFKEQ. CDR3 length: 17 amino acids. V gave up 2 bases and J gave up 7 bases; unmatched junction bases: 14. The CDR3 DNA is TGTGCCAGCAGCCAAATGAATGCCGGGACTACATATAATGAGCAGTTCTTC. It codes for CASSQMNAGTTYNEQFF.

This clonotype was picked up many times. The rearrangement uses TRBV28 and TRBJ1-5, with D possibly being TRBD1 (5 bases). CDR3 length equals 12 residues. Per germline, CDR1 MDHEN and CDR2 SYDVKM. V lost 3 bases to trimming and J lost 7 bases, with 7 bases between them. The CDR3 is CASSFGGQPQHF. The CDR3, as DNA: TGTGCCAGCAGTTTCGGGGGACAGCCCCAGCATTTT.

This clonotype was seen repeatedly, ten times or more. CDR3 sequence reads: CASSLTGGGSDTQYF. CDR3 bases: TGTGCCAGCAGCTTAACAGGGGGCGGATCAGATACGCAGTATTTT. The genes are TRBV7-9 and TRBJ2-3; 9 bases are a match to TRBD1. In germline, CDR1 is SEHNR, CDR2 FQNEAQ (reference sequence). The length of the CDR3 is 15 residues. The V gene end was trimmed by 2 bases and the J gene end by 4 bases; junction bases not matched to a gene: 4.

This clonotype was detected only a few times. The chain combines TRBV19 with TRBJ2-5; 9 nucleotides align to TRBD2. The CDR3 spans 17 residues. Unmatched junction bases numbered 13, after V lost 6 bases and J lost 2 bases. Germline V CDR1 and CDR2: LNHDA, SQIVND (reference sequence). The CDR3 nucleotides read TGTGCCAGTAGCCCCCTCGTCAGCGGGGGGCCTCAAGAGACCCAGTACTTC. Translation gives CASSPLVSGGPQETQYF.

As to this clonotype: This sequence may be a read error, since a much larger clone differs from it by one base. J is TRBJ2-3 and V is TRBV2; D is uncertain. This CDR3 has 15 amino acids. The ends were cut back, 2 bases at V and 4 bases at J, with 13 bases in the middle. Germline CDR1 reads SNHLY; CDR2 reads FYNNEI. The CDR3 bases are TGTGCCAGCAGTGAATTTCAAGGGCTCTCAGATACGCAGTATTTT. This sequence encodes CASSEFQGLSDTQYF.

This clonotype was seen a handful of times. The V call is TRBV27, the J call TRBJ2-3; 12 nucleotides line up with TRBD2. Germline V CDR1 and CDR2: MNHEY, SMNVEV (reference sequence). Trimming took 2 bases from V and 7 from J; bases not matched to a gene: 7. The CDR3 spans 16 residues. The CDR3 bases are TGTGCCAGCAGTTTAGTTGGAGGACTAGCGGGAAATACGCAGTATTTT. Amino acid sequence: CASSLVGGLAGNTQYF.

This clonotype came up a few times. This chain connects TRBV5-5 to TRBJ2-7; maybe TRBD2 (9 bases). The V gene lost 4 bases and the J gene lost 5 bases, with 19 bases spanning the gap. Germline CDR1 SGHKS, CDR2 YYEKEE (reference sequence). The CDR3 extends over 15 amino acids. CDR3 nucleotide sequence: TGTGCCAGCAGCCTAGCGGGACAGGTATTAGACGAGCAGTACTTC. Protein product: CASSLAGQVLDEQYF.

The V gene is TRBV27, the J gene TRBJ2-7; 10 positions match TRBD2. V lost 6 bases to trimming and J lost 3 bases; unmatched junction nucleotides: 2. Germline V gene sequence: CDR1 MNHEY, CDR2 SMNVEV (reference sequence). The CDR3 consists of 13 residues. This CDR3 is CASRPSGSYEQYF. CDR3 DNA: TGTGCCAGCAGACCTAGCGGGAGCTACGAGCAGTACTTC.

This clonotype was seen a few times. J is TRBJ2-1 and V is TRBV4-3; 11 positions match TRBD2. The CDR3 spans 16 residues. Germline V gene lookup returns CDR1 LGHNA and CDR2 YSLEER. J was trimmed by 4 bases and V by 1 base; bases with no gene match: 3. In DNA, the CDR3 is TGCGCCAGCAGCCAAGGTCCTAGCGGGGGGTACAATGAGCAGTTCTTC. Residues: CASSQGPSGGYNEQFF.

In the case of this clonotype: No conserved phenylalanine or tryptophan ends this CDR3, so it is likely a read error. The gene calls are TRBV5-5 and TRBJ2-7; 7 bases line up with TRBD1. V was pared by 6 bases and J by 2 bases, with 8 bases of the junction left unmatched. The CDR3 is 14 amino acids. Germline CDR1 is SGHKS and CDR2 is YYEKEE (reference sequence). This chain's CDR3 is CASTLGQATYEQYL. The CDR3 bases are TGTGCCAGCACCCTCGGACAGGCGACCTACGAGCAGTACCTC.

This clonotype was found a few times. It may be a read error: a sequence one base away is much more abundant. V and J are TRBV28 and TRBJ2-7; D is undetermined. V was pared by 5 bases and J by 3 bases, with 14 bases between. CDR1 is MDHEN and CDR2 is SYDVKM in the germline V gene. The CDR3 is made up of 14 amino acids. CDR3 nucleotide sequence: TGTGCCAGCAGTCATCTCCCAGCCGACTACGAGCAGTACTTC. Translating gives CASSHLPADYEQYF.

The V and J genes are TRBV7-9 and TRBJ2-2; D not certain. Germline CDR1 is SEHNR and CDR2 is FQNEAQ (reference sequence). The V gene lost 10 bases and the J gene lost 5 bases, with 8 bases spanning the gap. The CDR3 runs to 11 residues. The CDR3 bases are TGTGCCATCCTTGGGACCGGGGAGCTGTTTTTT. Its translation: CAILGTGELFF. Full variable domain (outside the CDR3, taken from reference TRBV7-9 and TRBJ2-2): DTGVSQNPRHKITKRGQNVTFRCDPISEHNRLYWYRQTLGQGPEFLTYFQNEAQLEKSRLLSDRFSAERPKGSFSTLEIQRTEQGDSAMYLCAILGTGELFFGEGSRLTVL.

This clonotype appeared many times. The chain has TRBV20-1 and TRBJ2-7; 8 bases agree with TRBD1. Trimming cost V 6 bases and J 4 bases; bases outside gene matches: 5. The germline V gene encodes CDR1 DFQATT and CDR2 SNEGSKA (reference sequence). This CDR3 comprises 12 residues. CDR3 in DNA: TGCAGTGCCATTGACAGGGGATACGAGCAGTACTTC. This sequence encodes CSAIDRGYEQYF.

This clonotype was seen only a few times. The CDR3, as DNA: TGTGCCAGCAGCCCGACCCCGGCGGGAGAGTTCTTC. Encoded protein: CASSPTPAGEFF. The chain joins TRBV11-2 to TRBJ2-1, with 7 bases matching TRBD2. V dropped 5 bases and J dropped 14; count of bases not matched to a gene: 9. The germline gives CDR1 SGHAT, CDR2 FQNNGV. The CDR3 is made up of 12 amino acids. Combining the CDR3 with reference TRBV11-2 and TRBJ2-1 gives the whole variable domain EAGVAQSPRYKIIEKRQSVAFWCNPISGHATLYWYQQILGQGPKLLIQFQNNGVVDDSQLPKDRFSAERLKGVDSTLKIQPAKLEDSAVYLCASSPTPAGEFFGPGTRLTVL.

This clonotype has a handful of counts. CDR3 sequence (DNA): TGTGCCAGCAGTTTTGTGGGAGAGGCGGAGACCCAGTACTTC. It codes for CASSFVGEAETQYF. This sequence joins TRBV27 and TRBJ2-5; maybe TRBD2 (5 bases). Trimming took 3 bases from V and 5 from J, leaving 13 bases between them. The length of the CDR3 is 14 residues. CDR1 is MNHEY, CDR2 SMNVEV, per germline (reference sequence).

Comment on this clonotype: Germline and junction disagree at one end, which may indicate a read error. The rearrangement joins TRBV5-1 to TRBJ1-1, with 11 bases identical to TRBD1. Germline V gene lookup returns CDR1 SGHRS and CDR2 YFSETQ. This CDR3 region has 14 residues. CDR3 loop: CPSSEDRGPFVAFF. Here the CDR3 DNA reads TGCCCCAGCAGCGAGGACAGGGGGCCCTTCGTGGCTTTCTTT. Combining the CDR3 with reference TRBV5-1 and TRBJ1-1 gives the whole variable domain KAGVTQTPRYLIKTRGQQVTLSCSPISGHRSVSWYQQTPGQGLQFLFEYFSETQRNKGNFPGRFSGRQFSNSRSEMNVSTLELGDSALYLCPSSEDRGPFVAFFGQGTRLTVV.

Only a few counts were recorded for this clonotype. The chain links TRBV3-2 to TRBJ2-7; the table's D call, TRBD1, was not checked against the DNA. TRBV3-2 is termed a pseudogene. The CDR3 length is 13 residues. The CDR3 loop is CASSQPRRFEQYF. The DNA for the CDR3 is TGTGCCAGCAGCCAACCCCGGAGGTTCGAGCAGTACTTC.

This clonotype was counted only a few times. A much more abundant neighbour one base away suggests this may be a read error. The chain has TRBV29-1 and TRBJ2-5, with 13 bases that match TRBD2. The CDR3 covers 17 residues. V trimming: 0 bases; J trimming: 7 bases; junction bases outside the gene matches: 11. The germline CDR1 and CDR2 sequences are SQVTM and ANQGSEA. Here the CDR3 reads CSVEDGLAGAGVRTQYF. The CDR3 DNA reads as TGCAGCGTTGAAGATGGACTAGCGGGAGCCGGTGTGAGGACCCAGTACTTC.

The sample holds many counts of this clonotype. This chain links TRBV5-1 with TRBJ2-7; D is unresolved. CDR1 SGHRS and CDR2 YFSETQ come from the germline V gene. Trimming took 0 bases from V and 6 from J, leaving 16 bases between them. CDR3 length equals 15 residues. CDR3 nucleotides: TGCGCCAGCAGCTTGGAATTCGACACGTCCATCGAGCAGTACTTC. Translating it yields CASSLEFDTSIEQYF.

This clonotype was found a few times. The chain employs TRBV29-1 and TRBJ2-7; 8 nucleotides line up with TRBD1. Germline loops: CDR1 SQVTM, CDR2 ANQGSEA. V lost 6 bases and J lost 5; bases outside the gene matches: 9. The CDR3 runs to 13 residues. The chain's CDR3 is CSVWTGNGNEQYF. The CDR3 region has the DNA TGCAGCGTCTGGACAGGGAATGGCAACGAGCAGTACTTC.

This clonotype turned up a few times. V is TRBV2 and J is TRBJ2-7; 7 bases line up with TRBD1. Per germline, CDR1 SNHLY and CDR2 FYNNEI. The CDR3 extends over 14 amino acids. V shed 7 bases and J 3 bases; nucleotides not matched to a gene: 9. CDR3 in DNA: TGTGCCAGCACCGCGAGGGACAGCCTCTACGAGCAGTACTTC. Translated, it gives CASTARDSLYEQYF.

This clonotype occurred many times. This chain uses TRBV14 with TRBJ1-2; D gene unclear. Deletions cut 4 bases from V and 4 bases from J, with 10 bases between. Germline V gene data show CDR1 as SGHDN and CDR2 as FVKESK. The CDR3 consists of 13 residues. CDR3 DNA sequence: TGTGCCAGCAGCCTAAACGGTCTCTATGGCTACACCTTC. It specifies CASSLNGLYGYTF.

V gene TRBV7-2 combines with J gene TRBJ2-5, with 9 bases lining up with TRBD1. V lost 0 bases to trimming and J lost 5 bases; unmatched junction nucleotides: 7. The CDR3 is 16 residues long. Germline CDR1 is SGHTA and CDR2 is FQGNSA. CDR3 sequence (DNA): TGTGCCAGCAGCTTAGCAAGGACAGGGGTTTTGGAGACCCAGTACTTC. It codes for CASSLARTGVLETQYF.